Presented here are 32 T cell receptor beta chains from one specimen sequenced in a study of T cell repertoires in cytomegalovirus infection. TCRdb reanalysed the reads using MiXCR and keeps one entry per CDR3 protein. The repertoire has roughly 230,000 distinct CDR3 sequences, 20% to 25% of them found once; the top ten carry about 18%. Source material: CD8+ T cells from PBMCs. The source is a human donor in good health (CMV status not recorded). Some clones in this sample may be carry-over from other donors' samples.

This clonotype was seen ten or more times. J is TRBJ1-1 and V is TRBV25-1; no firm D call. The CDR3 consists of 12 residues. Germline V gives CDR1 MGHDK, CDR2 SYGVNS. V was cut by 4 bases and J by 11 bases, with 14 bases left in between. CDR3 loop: CASSGYGPAAFF. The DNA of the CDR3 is TGTGCCAGCAGTGGCTACGGTCCGGCGGCTTTCTTT.

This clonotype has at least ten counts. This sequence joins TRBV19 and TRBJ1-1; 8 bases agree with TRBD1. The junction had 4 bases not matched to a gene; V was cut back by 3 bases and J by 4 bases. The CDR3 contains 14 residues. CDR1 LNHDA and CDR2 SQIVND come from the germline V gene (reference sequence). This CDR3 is CASSMTGARTEAFF. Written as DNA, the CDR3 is TGTGCCAGTAGTATGACAGGGGCGCGCACTGAAGCTTTCTTT.

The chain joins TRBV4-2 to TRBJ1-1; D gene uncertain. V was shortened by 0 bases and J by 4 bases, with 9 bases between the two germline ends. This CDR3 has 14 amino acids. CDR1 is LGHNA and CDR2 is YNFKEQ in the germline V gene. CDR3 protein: CASSQEITPTEAFF. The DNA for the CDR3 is TGTGCCAGCAGCCAAGAGATTACGCCCACTGAAGCTTTCTTT.

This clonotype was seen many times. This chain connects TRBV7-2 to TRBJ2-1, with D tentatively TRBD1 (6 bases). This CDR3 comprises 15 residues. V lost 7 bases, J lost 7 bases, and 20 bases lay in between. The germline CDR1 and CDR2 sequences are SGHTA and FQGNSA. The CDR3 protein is CASTIGTSKVNEQFF. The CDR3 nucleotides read TGTGCCAGCACCATCGGGACATCGAAGGTAAATGAGCAGTTCTTC.

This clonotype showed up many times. The CDR3 spells CASRDWTSGDSGDTQYF. CDR3 DNA sequence: TGTGCCAGCAGGGACTGGACTAGCGGGGACTCTGGAGATACGCAGTATTTT. This chain uses TRBV7-2 with TRBJ2-3; 12 positions match TRBD2. Germline V CDR1 and CDR2: SGHTA, FQGNSA. Germline trimming cut 6 bases from V and 5 bases from J; bases unmatched to any gene: 12. The CDR3 spans 17 residues.

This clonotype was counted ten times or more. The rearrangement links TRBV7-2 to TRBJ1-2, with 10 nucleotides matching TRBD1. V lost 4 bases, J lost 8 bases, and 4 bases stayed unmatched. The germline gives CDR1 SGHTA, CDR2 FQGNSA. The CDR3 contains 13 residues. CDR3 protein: CASSYGTGVGYTF. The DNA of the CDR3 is TGTGCCAGCAGCTATGGGACAGGGGTGGGCTACACCTTC.

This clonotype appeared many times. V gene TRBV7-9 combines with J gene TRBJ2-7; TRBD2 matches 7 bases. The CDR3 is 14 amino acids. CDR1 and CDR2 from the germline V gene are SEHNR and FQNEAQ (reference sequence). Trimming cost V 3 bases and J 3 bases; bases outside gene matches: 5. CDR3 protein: CASSFTSAVYEQYF. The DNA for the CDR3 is TGTGCCAGCAGCTTTACTAGCGCGGTCTACGAGCAGTACTTC.

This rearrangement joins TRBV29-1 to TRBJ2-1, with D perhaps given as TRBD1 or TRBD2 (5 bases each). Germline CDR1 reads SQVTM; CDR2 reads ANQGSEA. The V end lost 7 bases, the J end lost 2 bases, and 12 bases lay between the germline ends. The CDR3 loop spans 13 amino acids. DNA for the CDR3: TGCAGCGGTCGGGACGGAGCCTACAATGAGCAGTTCTTC. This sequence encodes CSGRDGAYNEQFF.

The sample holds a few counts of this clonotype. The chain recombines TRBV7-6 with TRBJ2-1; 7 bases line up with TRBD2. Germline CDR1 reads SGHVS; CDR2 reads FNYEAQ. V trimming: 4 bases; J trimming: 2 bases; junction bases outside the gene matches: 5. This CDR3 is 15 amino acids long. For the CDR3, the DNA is TGTGCCAGCAGCTCCAGCGGGAATCCCTACAATGAGCAGTTCTTC. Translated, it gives CASSSSGNPYNEQFF. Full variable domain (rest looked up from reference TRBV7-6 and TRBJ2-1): GAGVSQSPRYKVTKRGQDVALRCDPISGHVSLYWYRQALGQGPEFLTYFNYEAQQDKSGLPNDRFSAERPEGSISTLTIQRTEQRDSAMYRCASSSSGNPYNEQFFGPGTRLTVL.

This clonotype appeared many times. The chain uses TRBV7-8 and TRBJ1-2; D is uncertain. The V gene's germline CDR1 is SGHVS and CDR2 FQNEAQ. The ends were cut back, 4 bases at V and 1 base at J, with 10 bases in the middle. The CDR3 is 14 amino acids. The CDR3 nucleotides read TGTGCCAGCAGCTCCTTGGAACATAACTATGGCTACACCTTC. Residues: CASSSLEHNYGYTF.

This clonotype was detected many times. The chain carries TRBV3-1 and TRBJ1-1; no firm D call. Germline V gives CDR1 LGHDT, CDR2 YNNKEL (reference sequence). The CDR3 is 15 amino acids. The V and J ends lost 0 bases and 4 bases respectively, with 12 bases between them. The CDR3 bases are TGTGCCAGCAGCCAAGATTATCAGGTGCGCACTGAAGCTTTCTTT. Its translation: CASSQDYQVRTEAFF.

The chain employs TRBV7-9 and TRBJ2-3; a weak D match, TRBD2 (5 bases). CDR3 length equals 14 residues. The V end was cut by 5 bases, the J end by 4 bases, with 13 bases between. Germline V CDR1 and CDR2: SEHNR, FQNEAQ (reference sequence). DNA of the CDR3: TGTGCCAGCAGCCCTCGCGGGCCCGCAGATACGCAGTATTTT. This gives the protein CASSPRGPADTQYF.

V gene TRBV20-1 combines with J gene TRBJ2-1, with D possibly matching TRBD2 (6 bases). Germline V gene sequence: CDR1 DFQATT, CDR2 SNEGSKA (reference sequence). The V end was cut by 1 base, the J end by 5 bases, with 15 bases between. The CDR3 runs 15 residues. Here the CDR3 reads CSARVLPGEDNEQFF. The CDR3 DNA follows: TGCAGTGCTAGAGTTTTGCCGGGGGAGGACAATGAGCAGTTCTTC.

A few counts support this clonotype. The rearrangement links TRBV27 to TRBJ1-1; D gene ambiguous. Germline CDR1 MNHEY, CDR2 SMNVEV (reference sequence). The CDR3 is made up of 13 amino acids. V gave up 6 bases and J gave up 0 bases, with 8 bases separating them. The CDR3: CASSFFMNTEAFF. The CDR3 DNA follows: TGTGCCAGCAGCTTCTTTATGAACACTGAAGCTTTCTTT.

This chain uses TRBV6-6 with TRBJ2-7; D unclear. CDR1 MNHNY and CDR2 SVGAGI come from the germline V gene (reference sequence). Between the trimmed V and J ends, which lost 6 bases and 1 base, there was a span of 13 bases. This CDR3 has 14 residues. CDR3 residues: CASRVGPESYEQYV. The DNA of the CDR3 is TGTGCCAGCAGGGTTGGGCCGGAATCCTACGAGCAGTACGTC.

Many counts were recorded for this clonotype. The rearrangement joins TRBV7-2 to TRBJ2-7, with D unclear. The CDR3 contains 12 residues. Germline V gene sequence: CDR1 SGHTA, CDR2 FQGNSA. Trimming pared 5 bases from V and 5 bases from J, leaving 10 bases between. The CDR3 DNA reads TGTGCCAGCAGCCGCCGTGACGACGAGCAGTACTTC. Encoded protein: CASSRRDDEQYF.

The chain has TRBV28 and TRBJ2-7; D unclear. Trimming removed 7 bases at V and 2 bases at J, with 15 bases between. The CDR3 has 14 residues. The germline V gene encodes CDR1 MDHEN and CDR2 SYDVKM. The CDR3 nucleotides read TGTGCCAGCACCCTTCTCGACAAGCCCTACGAGCAGTACTTC. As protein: CASTLLDKPYEQYF. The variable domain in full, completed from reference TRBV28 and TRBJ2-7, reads DVKVTQSSRYLVKRTGEKVFLECVQDMDHENMFWYRQDPGLGLRLIYFSYDVKMKEKGDIPEGYSVSREKKERFSLILESASTNQTSMYLCASTLLDKPYEQYFGPGTRLTVT.

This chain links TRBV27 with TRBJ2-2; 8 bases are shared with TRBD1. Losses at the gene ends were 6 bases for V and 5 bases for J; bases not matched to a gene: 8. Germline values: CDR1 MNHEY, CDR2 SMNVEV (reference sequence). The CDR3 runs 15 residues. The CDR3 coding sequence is TGTGCCAGCAGCCAAGGACAGGGCGGGACCGGGGAGCTGTTTTTT. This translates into CASSQGQGGTGELFF.

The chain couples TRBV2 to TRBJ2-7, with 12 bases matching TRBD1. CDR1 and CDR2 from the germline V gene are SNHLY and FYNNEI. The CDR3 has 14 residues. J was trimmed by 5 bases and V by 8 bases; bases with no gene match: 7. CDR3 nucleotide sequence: TGTGCCAGCTCCAGGGACAGGGGGCTCGACGAGCAGTACTTC. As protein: CASSRDRGLDEQYF. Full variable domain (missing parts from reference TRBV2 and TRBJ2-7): EPEVTQTPSHQVTQMGQEVILRCVPISNHLYFYWYRQILGQKVEFLVSFYNNEISEKSEIFDDQFSVERPDGSNFTLKIRSTKLEDSAMYFCASSRDRGLDEQYFGPGTRLTVT.

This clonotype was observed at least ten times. This CDR3 reads CASSPGGSYSNQPQHF. The CDR3 bases are TGTGCCAGCAGCCCGGGGGGGTCTTATAGCAATCAGCCCCAGCATTTT. V and J are TRBV7-2 and TRBJ1-5; D possibly corresponds to TRBD1 (5 bases). Deletions cut 5 bases from V and 0 bases from J, with 14 bases between. Germline lookup yields CDR1 SGHTA and CDR2 FQGNSA. The CDR3 contains 16 residues.

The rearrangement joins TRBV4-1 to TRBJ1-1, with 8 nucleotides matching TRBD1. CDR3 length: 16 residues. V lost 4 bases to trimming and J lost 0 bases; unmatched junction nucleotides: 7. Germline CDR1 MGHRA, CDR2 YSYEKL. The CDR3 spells CASSLTRQGLNTEAFF. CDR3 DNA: TGCGCCAGCAGCCTAACTAGACAGGGGTTGAACACTGAAGCTTTCTTT.

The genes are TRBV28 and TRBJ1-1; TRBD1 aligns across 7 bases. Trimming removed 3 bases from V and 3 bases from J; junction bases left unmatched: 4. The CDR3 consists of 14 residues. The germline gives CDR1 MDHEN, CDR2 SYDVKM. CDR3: CASSFRGVYTEAFF. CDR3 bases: TGTGCCAGCAGTTTCAGGGGGGTATACACTGAAGCTTTCTTT.

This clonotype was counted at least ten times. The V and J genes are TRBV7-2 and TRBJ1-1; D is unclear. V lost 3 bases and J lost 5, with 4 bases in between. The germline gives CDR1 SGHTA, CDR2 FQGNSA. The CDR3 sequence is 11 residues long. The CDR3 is CASSLYTEAFF. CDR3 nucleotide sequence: TGTGCCAGCAGCTTGTATACTGAAGCTTTCTTT.

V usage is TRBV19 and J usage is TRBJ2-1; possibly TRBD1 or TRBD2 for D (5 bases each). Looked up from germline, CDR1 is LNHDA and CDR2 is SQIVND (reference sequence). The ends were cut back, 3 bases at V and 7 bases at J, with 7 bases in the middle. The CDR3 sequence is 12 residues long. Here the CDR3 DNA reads TGTGCCAGTAGTATGGGGGTTAATGAGCAGTTCTTC. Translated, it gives CASSMGVNEQFF.

The CDR3 region is CSASARDHARGELFF. The CDR3, as DNA: TGCAGTGCTAGTGCCCGGGACCACGCAAGAGGGGAGCTGTTTTTT. The chain links TRBV20-1 to TRBJ2-2; D possibly matches TRBD1 or TRBD2 (5 bases each). V was cut by 3 bases and J by 8 bases, with 19 bases left in between. The germline gives CDR1 DFQATT, CDR2 SNEGSKA (reference sequence). The CDR3 is 15 residues long.

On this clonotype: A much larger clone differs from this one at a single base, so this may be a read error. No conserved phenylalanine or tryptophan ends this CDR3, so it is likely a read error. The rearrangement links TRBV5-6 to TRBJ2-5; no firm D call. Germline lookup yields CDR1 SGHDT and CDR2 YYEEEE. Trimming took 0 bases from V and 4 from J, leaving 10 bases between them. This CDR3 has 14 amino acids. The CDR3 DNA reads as TGTGCCAGCAGCTTGGGTCCGTGGGGAGAGACCCAGTACTCC. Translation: CASSLGPWGETQYS.

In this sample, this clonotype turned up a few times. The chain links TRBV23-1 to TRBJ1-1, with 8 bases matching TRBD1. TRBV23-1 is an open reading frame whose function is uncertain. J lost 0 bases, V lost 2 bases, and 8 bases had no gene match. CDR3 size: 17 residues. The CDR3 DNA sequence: TGCGCCAGCAGTCAAGAAGGGACAGGAGAGATGAACACTGAAGCTTTCTTT. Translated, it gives CASSQEGTGEMNTEAFF.

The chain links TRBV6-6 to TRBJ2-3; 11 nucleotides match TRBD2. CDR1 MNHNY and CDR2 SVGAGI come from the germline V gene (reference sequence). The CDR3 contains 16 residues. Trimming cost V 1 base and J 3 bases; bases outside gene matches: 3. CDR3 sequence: CASSYLAGGRTDTQYF. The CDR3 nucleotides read TGTGCCAGCAGTTACTTAGCGGGGGGGCGGACAGATACGCAGTATTTT.

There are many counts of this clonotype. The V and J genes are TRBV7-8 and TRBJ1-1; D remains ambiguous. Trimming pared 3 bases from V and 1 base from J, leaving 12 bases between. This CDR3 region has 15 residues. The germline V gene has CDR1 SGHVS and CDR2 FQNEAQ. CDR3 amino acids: CASSLAQDPNTEAFF. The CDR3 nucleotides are TGTGCCAGCAGCTTGGCACAAGACCCGAACACTGAAGCTTTCTTT.

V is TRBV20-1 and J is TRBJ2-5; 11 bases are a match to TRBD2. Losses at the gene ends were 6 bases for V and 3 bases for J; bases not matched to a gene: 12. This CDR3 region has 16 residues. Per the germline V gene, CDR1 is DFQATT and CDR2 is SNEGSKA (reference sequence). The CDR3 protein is CSAQDTSGGQEETQYF. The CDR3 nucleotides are TGCAGTGCGCAAGACACTAGCGGGGGCCAGGAAGAGACCCAGTACTTC.

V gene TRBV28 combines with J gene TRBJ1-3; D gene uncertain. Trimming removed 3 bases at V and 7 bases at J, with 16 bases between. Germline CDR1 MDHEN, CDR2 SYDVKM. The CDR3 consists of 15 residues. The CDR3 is CASSFLDKEWNTIYF. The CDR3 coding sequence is TGTGCCAGCAGTTTCTTGGATAAAGAATGGAACACCATATATTTT.

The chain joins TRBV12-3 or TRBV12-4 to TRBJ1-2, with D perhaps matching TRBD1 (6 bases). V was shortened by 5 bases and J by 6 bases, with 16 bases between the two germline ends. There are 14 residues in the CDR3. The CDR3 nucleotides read TGTGCCAGCAGTCGGACAGCCAGTGGTAATGGCTACACCTTC. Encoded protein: CASSRTASGNGYTF.